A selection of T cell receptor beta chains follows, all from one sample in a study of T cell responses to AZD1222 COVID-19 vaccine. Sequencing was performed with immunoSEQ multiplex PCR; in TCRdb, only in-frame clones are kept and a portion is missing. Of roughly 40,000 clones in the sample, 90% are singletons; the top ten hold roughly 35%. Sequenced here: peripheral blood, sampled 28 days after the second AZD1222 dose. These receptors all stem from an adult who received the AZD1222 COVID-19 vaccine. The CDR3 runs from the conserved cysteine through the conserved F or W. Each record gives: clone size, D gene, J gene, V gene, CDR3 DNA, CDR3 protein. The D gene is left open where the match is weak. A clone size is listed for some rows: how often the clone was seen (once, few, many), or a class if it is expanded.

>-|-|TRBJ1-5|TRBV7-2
TGTGCCAGCAGCAATTCTAAGGGGAACCAGCCCCAGCATTTT
CASSNSKGNQPQHF
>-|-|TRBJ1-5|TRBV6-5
TGTGCCAGCAGGGGGCTGGGCAATCAGCCCCAGCATTTT
CASRGLGNQPQHF
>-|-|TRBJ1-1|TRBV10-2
TGCGCCAGCAGTGGGGCAGAAGGGATCCACACTGAAGCTTTCTTT
CASSGAEGIHTEAFF
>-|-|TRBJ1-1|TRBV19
TGTGCCAGTAGTGATCCCGGACAGCACACTGAAGCTTTCTTT
CASSDPGQHTEAFF
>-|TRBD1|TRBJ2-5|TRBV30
TGTGCCTGGAGTGTACAAGGACAGGGACAAGAGACCCAGTACTTC
CAWSVQGQGQETQYF
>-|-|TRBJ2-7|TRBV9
TGTGCCAGCAGCGTAGATTTGGGCAGAGCCTACGAGCAGTACTTC
CASSVDLGRAYEQYF
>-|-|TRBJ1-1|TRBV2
TGTGCCAGCAGTGATGGCAGGGGAAGAACTGAAGCTTTCTTT
CASSDGRGRTEAFF
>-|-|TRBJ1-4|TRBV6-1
TGTGCCAGCAGTGAAATGGGTATTAATGAAAAACTGTTTTTT
CASSEMGINEKLFF
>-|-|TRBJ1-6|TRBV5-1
TGCGCCAGCAGCTTAGACCCGGGTTCGGATTCACCCCTCCACTTT
CASSLDPGSDSPLHF
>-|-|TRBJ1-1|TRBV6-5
TGTGCCAGCAGACGCCAGGCCTACGGCGTCACTGAAGCTTTCTTT
CASRRQAYGVTEAFF
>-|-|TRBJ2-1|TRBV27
TGTGCCAGCAGTAGGGGCCGGGATTACAATGAGCAGTTCTTC
CASSRGRDYNEQFF
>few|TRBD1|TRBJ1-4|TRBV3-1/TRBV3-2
TGTGCCAGCAGTCAAGGGGGCCCGGCTAATGAAAAACTGTTTTTT
CASSQGGPANEKLFF
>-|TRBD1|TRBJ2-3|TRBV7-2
TGTGCCAGCAGTTATTCCCGGACAGGAGATACGCAGTATTTT
CASSYSRTGDTQYF
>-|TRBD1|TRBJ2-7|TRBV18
TGTGCCAGCTCACGACTAAAGGACAGGGGCTATGGTGAGCAGTACTTC
CASSRLKDRGYGEQYF
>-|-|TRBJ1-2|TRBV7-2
TGTGCCAGCAGCTCTCCTCTGGGAGCTAACTATGGCTACACCTTC
CASSSPLGANYGYTF
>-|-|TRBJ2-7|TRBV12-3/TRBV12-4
TGTGCCAGCAGGGGGCGCACCAACGAGCAGTACTTC
CASRGRTNEQYF
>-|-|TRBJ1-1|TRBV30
TGTGCCTGGAGTACAGGGCAATTGGACACTGAAGCTTTCTTT
CAWSTGQLDTEAFF
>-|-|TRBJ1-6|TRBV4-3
TGCGCCAGCAGCCAAGGGGGCAGGGGAAATTCACCCCTCCACTTT
CASSQGGRGNSPLHF
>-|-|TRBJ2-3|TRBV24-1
TGTGCCACCAGTGATCCCCAGCCGGGGTCGAGCACAGATACGCAGTATTTT
CATSDPQPGSSTDTQYF
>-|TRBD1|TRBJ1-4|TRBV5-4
TGTGCCAGCAGCGGGGAGCCGGGACAGGGGTATGAAAAACTGTTTTTT
CASSGEPGQGYEKLFF
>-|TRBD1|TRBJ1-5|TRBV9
TGTGCCAGCAGCATAACAGGGGTGGGGAATCAGCCCCAGCATTTT
CASSITGVGNQPQHF
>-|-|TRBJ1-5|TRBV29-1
TGCAGCGTTGCTGATCAGCCCCAGCATTTT
CSVADQPQHF
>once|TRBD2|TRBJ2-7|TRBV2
TGTGCCAGCAGGACAGGGACTAGCGGGGGGCTCTACGAGCAGTACTTC
CASRTGTSGGLYEQYF
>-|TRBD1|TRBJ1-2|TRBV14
TGTGCCAGCAGCCAAGACTCCATCGGCGCAGGGGGCTATGGCTACACCTTC
CASSQDSIGAGGYGYTF
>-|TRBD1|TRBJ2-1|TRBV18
TGTGCCAGCTCACGATCGACAGGGGGCGGGAATGAGCAGTTCTTC
CASSRSTGGGNEQFF
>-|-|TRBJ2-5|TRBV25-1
TGTGCCAGCAGTTCCCTAATTTACAAGACCCAGTACTTC
CASSSLIYKTQYF
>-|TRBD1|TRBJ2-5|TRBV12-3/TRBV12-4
TGTGCCAGCACCCTCACAGGGGTGGAGACCCAGTACTTC
CASTLTGVETQYF
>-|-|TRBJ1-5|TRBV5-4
TGTGCCAGCAGCATCGCGGGGGTTAGCAATCAGCCCCAGCATTTT
CASSIAGVSNQPQHF
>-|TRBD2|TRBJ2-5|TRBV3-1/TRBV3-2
TGTGCCAGCAGCCAAGATCTGAATAGCGGGGAAGAGACCCAGTACTTC
CASSQDLNSGEETQYF
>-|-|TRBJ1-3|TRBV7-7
TGTGCCAGCACCCCGAGGTCCTCCAATCTCTCTGGAAACACCATATATTTT
CASTPRSSNLSGNTIYF
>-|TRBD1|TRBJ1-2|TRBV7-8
TGTGCCAGCAGCTTAAGGAGCAGGGGGACCTCCAACTATGGCTACACCTTC
CASSLRSRGTSNYGYTF
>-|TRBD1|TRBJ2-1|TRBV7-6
TGTGCCAGCAAACGAAGCGGCAGGGGGCCCTACAATGAGCAGTTCTTC
CASKRSGRGPYNEQFF
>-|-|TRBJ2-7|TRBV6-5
TGTGCCAGCAGCCGAGACGGGGGTACCTACGAGCAGTACTTC
CASSRDGGTYEQYF
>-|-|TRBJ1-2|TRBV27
TGTGCCAGCAGTCCCACGCAGGGGCGAAGTGGTGGCTACACCTTC
CASSPTQGRSGGYTF
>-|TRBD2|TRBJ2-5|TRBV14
TGTGCCAGCAGCCCCTTAGCGGGGGGTTGGGAGACCCAGTACTTC
CASSPLAGGWETQYF
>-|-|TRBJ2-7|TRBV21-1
TGTGCCAGCAGCAAAGGGCGACCGACCCTGGCAAGGGGGGAGCAGTACTTC
CASSKGRPTLARGEQYF
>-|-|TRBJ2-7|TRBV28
TGTGCCAGCGGTCATCTGCGACGGGGTTCCTACGAGCAGTACTTC
CASGHLRRGSYEQYF
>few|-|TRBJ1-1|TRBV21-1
TGTGCCAGAGACGGGACAGAGGTAGCTTTCTTT
CARDGTEVAFF
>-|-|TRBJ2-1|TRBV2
TGTGCCAGCAGCTACGGGGGTAGCTCCTACAATGAGCAGTTCTTC
CASSYGGSSYNEQFF
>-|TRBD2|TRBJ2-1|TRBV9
TGTGCCAGCAGCCCTGGGACTAGCGGGATCGACAATGAGCAGTTCTTC
CASSPGTSGIDNEQFF
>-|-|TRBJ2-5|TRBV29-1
TGCAGCGTTGCCCACATTCAAAGAGAGACCCAGTACTTC
CSVAHIQRETQYF
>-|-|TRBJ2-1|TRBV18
TGTGCCAGCTCAACCGAGCCTGAGCAGTTCTTC
CASSTEPEQFF
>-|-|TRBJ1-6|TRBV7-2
TGTGCCAGCAGGCAGGGTGGTCTGGATAATTCACCCCTCCACTTT
CASRQGGLDNSPLHF
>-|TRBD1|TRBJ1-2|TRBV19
TGTGCCAGTAGAGAGCGCGGTGGACAGGGGTATGGCTACACCTTC
CASRERGGQGYGYTF
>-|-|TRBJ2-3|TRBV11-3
TGTGCCAGCAGCTTGAGGGGACACCACACAGATACGCAGTATTTT
CASSLRGHHTDTQYF
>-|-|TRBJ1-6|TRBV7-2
TGTGCCAGCAGCTTAGGAGAGGGACCGAATTCACCCCTCCACTTT
CASSLGEGPNSPLHF
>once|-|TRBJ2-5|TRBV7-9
TGTGCCAGCAGCCCCCGACAGGTTGGTGGAGAGACCCAGTACTTC
CASSPRQVGGETQYF
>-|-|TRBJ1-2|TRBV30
TGTGCCTGGAGTGTGAGGGTTACGGGGCTGGATGGCTACACCTTC
CAWSVRVTGLDGYTF
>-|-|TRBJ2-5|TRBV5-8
TGTGCCAGCAGCTTGGTTCTGCGGCAAGAGACCCAGTACTTC
CASSLVLRQETQYF
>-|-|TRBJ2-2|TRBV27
TGTGCCAGCAGTTCAAGACAGAGGAACACCGGGGAGCTGTTTTTT
CASSSRQRNTGELFF